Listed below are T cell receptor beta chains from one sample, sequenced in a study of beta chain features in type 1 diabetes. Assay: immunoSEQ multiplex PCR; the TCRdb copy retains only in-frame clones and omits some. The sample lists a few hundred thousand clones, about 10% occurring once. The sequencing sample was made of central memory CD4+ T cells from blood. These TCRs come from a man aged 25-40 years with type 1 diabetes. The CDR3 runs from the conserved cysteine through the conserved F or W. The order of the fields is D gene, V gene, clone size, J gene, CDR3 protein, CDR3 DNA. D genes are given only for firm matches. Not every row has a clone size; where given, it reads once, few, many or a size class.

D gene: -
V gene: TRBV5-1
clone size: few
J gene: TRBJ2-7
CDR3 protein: CASSRDGVRYEQYF
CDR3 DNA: TGCGCCAGCTCTCGTGACGGAGTCAGGTACGAGCAGTACTTC

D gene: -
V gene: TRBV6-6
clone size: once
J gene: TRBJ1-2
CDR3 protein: CASRLTSRGYGYTF
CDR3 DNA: TGCGCCAGCAGACTTACCTCCAGGGGCTATGGCTACACCTTC

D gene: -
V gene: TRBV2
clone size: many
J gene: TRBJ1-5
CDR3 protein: CASRADGNQPQHF
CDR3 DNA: TGTGCCAGCAGGGCGGACGGCAATCAGCCCCAGCATTTT

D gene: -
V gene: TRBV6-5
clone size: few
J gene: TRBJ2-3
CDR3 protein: CASSYSPGPTDTQYF
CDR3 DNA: TGTGCCAGCAGTTACTCCCCGGGTCCCACAGATACGCAGTATTTT

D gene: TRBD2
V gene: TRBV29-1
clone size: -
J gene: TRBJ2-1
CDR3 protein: CSVVGGGRSYNEQFF
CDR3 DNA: TGCAGCGTTGTGGGTGGCGGGAGGTCCTACAATGAGCAGTTCTTC

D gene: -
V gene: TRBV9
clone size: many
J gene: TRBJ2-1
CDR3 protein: CASSPGAHSYNEQFF
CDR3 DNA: TGTGCCAGCAGTCCCGGGGCACACTCCTACAATGAGCAGTTCTTC

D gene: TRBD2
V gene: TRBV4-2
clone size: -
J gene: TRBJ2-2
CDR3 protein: CASSQGSRGRGGTGELFF
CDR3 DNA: TGTGCCAGCAGCCAAGGTTCGCGTGGGAGGGGAGGCACCGGGGAGCTGTTTTTT

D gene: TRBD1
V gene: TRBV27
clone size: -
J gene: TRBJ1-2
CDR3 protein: CASSLQGGPYGYTF
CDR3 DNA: TGTGCCAGCAGTCTACAGGGGGGGCCTTATGGCTACACCTTC

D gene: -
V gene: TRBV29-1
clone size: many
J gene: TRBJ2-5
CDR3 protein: CSVGPGKRETQYF
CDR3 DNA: TGCAGCGTGGGTCCGGGAAAAAGAGAGACCCAGTACTTC

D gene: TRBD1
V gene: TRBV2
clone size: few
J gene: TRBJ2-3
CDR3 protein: CASRGQGADTQYF
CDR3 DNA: TGTGCCAGCAGGGGACAGGGGGCAGATACGCAGTATTTT

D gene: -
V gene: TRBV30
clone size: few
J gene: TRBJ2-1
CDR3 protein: CAWKLGWGRSYNEQFF
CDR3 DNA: TGTGCCTGGAAGCTGGGTTGGGGGAGGTCCTACAATGAGCAGTTCTTC

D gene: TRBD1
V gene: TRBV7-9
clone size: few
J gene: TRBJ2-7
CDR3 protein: CASSLGTGGPYEQYF
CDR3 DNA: TGTGCCAGCAGCTTAGGGACAGGGGGCCCCTACGAGCAGTACTTC

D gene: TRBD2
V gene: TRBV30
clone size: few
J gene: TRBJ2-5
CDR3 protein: CASSLVRRREGETQYF
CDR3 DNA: TGTGCCAGCAGCTTAGTCCGCAGGCGGGAGGGAGAGACCCAGTACTTC

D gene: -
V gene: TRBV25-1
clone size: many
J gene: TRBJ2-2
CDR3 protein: CASSEAGVRGELFF
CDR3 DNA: TGTGCCAGCAGTGAAGCTGGAGTCCGCGGGGAGCTGTTTTTT

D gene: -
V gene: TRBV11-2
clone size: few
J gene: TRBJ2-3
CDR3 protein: CASRSRVSADTQYF
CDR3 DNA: TGTGCCAGCAGGTCCAGAGTTTCAGCAGATACGCAGTATTTT

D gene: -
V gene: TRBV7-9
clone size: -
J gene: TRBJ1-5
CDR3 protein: CASSLQTDQPQHF
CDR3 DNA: TGTGCCAGCAGCTTACAAACTGATCAGCCCCAGCATTTT

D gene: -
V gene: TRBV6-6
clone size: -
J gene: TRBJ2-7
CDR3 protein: CASRPLDSSYEQYF
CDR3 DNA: TGTGCCAGCAGACCCCTGGACTCCTCCTACGAGCAGTACTTC

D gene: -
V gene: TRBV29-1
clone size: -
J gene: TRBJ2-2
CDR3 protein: CSVTRGTNTGELFF
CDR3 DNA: TGCAGCGTTACTCGCGGGACAAACACCGGGGAGCTGTTTTTT

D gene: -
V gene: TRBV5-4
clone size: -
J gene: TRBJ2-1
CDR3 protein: CASSQPVYLGSEQFF
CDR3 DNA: TGTGCCAGCAGCCAACCGGTATATCTAGGTTCTGAGCAGTTCTTC

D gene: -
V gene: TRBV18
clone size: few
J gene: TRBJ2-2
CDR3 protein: CASSQAGTGELFF
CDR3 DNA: TGTGCCAGCTCACAGGCGGGGACCGGGGAGCTGTTTTTT

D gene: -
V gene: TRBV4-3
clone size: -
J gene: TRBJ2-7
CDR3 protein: CASSQEPRYEQYF
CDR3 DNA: TGCGCCAGCAGCCAAGAACCCCGCTACGAGCAGTACTTC

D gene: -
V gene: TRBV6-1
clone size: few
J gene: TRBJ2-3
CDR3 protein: CATREQGGTDTQYF
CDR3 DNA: TGTGCCACCAGGGAACAGGGTGGCACAGATACGCAGTATTTT

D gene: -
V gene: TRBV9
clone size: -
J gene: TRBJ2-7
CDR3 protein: CASSANDRVAYGGFKQYF
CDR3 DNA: TGTGCCAGCAGCGCGAATGACAGGGTCGCGTACGGGGGCTTCAAGCAGTACTTC

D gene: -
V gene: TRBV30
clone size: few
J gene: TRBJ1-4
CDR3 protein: CAWSLTQYNEKLFF
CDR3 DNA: TGTGCCTGGAGTTTGACACAGTATAATGAAAAACTGTTTTTT

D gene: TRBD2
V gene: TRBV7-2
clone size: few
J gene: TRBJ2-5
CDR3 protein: CASRTGLGGETQYF
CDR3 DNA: TGTGCCAGCAGAACGGGACTAGGAGGGGAGACCCAGTACTTC

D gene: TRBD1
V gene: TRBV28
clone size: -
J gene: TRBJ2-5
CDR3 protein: CASSRGTGGVKETQYF
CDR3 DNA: TGTGCCAGCAGTCGTGGGACAGGGGGCGTGAAAGAGACCCAGTACTTC

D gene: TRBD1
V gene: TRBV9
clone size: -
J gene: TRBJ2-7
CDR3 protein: CASSVGAQGAEQYF
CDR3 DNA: TGTGCCAGCAGCGTAGGAGCACAGGGGGCCGAGCAGTACTTC

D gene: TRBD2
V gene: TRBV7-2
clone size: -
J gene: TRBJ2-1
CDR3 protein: CASSAWGGRGNEQFF
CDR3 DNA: TGTGCCAGCAGCGCCTGGGGAGGGCGGGGCAATGAGCAGTTCTTC

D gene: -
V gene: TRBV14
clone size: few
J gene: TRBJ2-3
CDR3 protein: CASSQNTITDTQYF
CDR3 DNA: TGTGCCAGCAGCCAAAACACCATCACAGATACGCAGTATTTT

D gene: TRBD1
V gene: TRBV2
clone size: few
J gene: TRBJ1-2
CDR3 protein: CASTGTGGNGYTF
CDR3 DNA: TGTGCCAGCACCGGGACAGGGGGCAATGGCTACACCTTC

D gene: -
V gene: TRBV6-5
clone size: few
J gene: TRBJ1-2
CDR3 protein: CAIDPPGDYGYTF
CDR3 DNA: TGTGCCATCGATCCGCCGGGAGACTATGGCTACACCTTC

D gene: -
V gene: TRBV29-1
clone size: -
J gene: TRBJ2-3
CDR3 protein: CSEGVQGTDTQYF
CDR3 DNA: TGCAGCGAGGGGGTTCAGGGCACAGATACGCAGTATTTT

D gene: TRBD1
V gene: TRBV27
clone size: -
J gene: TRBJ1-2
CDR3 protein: CASSSRDSYGYTF
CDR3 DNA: TGTGCCAGCAGTTCCCGGGACAGCTATGGCTACACCTTC

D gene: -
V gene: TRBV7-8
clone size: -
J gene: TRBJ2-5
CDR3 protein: CASSLLGRETQYF
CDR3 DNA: TGTGCCAGCAGCTTATTGGGTAGGGAGACCCAGTACTTC

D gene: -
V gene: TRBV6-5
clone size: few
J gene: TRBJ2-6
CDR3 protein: CASSYVVSGANVLTF
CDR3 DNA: TGTGCCAGCAGTTACGTGGTCTCTGGGGCCAACGTCCTGACTTTC

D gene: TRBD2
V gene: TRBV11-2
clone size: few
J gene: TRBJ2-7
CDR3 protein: CASSPPSGSVTYEQYF
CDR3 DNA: TGTGCCAGCAGCCCACCTAGCGGGAGCGTAACCTACGAGCAGTACTTC

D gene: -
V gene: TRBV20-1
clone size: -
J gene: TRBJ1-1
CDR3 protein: CSATDRNEAFF
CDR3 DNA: TGCAGTGCTACCGACAGGAATGAAGCTTTCTTT

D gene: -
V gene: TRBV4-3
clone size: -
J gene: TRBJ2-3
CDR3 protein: CASSQRQEDTQYF
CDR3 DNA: TGCGCCAGCAGCCAGAGACAGGAAGATACGCAGTATTTT

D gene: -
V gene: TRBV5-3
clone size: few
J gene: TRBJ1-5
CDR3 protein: CARSPIADSDSNQPQHF
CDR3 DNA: TGTGCCAGAAGCCCGATAGCCGACTCGGACAGCAATCAGCCCCAGCATTTT

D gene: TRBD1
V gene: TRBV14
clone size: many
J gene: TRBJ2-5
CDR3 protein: CASSLRQGQTQYF
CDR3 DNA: TGTGCCAGCAGCCTTAGACAGGGGCAGACCCAGTACTTC

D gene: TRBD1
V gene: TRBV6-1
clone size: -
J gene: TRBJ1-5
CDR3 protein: CASRVPGQGVQPQHF
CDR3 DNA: TGTGCCAGCAGGGTCCCGGGACAGGGGGTTCAGCCCCAGCATTTT

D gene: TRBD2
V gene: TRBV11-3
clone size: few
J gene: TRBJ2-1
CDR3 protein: CASSPQRTSGINNEQFF
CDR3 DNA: TGTGCCAGCAGCCCACAACGGACTAGCGGGATTAATAATGAGCAGTTCTTC

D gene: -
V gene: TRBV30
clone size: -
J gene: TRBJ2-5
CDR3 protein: CAWSAGGGPQETQYF
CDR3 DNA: TGTGCCTGGAGTGCAGGGGGAGGGCCCCAAGAGACCCAGTACTTC

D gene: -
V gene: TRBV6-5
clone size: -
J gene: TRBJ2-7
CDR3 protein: CASSGSVPEQYF
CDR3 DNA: TGTGCCAGCAGTGGTAGCGTACCCGAGCAGTACTTC

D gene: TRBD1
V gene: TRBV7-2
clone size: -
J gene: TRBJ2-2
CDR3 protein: CASSLASGRGPGELFF
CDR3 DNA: TGTGCCAGCAGCTTAGCGTCGGGAAGGGGGCCCGGGGAGCTGTTTTTT

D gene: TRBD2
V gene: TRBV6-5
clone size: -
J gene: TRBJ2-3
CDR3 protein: CASRTGLAVTDTQYF
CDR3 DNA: TGTGCCAGTAGAACTGGACTAGCGGTCACAGATACGCAGTATTTT

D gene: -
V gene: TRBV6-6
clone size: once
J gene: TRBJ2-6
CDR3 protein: CASSPTPLVGANVLTF
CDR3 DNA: TGTGCCAGCAGCCCTACGCCCCTCGTGGGGGCCAACGTCCTGACTTTC

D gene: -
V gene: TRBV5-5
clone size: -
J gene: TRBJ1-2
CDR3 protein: CASSLGLQGDGYTF
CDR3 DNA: TGTGCCAGCAGCTTGGGTCTCCAGGGAGATGGCTACACCTTC

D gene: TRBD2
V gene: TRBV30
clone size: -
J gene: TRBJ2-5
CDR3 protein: CAWSVASGRGETQYF
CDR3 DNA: TGTGCCTGGAGTGTGGCTAGCGGGAGAGGGGAGACCCAGTACTTC

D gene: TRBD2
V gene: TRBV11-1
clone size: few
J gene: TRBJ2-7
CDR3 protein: CASSWDYREGFEQYF
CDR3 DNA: TGTGCCAGCAGCTGGGACTACCGGGAGGGCTTCGAGCAGTACTTC

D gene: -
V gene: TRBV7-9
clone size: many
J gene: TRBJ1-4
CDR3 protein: CASSPRQSWEEKLFF
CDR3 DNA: TGTGCCAGCAGCCCACGACAGTCGTGGGAGGAAAAACTGTTTTTT

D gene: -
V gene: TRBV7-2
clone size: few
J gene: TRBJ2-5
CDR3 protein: CASSLDWDSGAETQYF
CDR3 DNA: TGTGCCAGCAGCTTAGATTGGGACAGCGGGGCGGAGACCCAGTACTTC